This TCR beta chain was sequenced in a study of blood T cells in healthy people across ages. The V and J ends lost 1 base and 2 bases respectively, with 12 bases between them. The CDR3 is 15 amino acids. Germline-derived CDR1 and CDR2 are SGDLS and YYNGEE. A second PCR of about 6 to 11 cycles used a sample-barcoded 5' primer and a J-beta primer mix. The template-switch adaptor was a 5' adaptor with 12 random nucleotides. It tagged each cDNA molecule. One entry per CDR3 protein, called by TCRdb with MiXCR from the 5' RACE reads. Among over 1,500,000 distinct CDR3 sequences listed, 30% to 40% were seen once.

Sample: blood. The sequence derives from a human donor in good health. The chain links TRBV9 to TRBJ1-2; TRBD1 is a possible D gene (6 bases). The CDR3 sequence: CASSVRHQGNYGYTF. The CDR3 nucleotides read TGTGCCAGCAGCGTAAGGCACCAGGGGAACTATGGCTACACCTTC. The full variable domain, with the rest looked up from reference TRBV9 and TRBJ1-2, is DSGVTQTPKHLITATGQRVTLRCSPRSGDLSVYWYQQSLDQGLQFLIQYYNGEERAKGNILERFSAQQFPDLHSELNLSSLELGDSALYFCASSVRHQGNYGYTFGSGTRLTVV.